This record concerns one T cell receptor beta chain sequence. Antigen: not known. The data were taken from a study of shared clonotypes between healthy human individuals. Across the study: Each donor had three CD4 naive, three CD4 memory, two CD8 naive and one CD8 memory plate. Study-level points and caveats: Relative to clonotypes present in all four donors, those not shared had lower generation probabilities.

The CDR3 runs to 14 residues. The V end was cut by 1 base, the J end by 7 bases, with 13 bases between. CDR1 is LGHNA, CDR2 YSLEER, per germline. Original analysis: Junction-only sequences without quality scores were provided by ImmunoSEQ, so filtering was different. TCRdb keeps only in-frame clones here, not all; method: immunoSEQ multiplex PCR. D and trimming were read from the DNA, whereas the V and J calls and clone size are those reported in that table. The sample yields 550,000 to 750,000 clones, roughly 94% seen once. As defined, naive CD8 cells were CD45RO-negative and positively selected for CCR7, with terminally differentiated effector memory CD45RA+ cells excluded. Donors, healthy HIV-negative adults, lacked recent acute infections or vaccinations.

The clonotype was recovered from a man aged 25-45 years in good health. The sample comprised naive CD8+ T cells sorted from blood. The rearrangement joins TRBV4-3 to TRBJ1-1; tentative D call: TRBD1 (6 bases). CDR3 sequence reads: CASSQGGAGDEAFF. CDR3 DNA: TGCGCCAGCAGCCAAGGGGGGGCGGGGGATGAAGCTTTCTTT.